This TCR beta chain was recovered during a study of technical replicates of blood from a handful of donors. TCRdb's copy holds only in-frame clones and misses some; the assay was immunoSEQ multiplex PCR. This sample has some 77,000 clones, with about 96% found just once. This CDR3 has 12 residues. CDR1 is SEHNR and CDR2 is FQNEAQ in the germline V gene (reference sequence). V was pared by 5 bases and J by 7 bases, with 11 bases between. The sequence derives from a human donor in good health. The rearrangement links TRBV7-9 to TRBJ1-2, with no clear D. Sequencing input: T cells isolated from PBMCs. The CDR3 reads CASSGEELGYTF. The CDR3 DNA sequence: TGTGCCAGCAGCGGCGAGGAGCTTGGCTACACCTTC. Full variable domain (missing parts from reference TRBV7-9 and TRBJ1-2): DTGVSQNPRHKITKRGQNVTFRCDPISEHNRLYWYRQTLGQGPEFLTYFQNEAQLEKSRLLSDRFSAERPKGSFSTLEIQRTEQGDSAMYLCASSGEELGYTFGSGTRLTVV.